These T cell receptor beta chains were read from a single sample in a study of shared T cell receptors in the human thymus. The assay was immunoSEQ multiplex PCR, and TCRdb's table has in-frame clones only and misses some. The sample contains some 700,000 clones, 70% to 90% of which appear only once. These data also featured in a second study, about human thymus T cells.

The material sequenced was thymocytes. Receptors originate from a girl in the first two years of life with a congenital heart defect. CDR3s include the opening cysteine and the closing phenylalanine or tryptophan. The D gene is left open where the match is weak. The size entry is marked missing in some rows and otherwise reads once, few, many or a size class.

V gene	clone size	J gene	D gene	CDR3 DNA	CDR3 protein
TRBV14	NA	TRBJ1-6	TRBD1	TGTGCCAGCAGCCAAGATATCTTGGAGGACAGGGGTTTCCCGGTCCGGGATTCACCCCTCCACTTT	CASSQDILEDRGFPVRDSPLHF
TRBV5-4	NA	TRBJ2-3	NA	TGTGCCAGCAGCTGGGGGCCAGATACGCAGTATTTT	CASSWGPDTQYF
TRBV28	NA	TRBJ2-5	TRBD2	TGTGCCAGCACCTCGTCGCCGGGACTAGCAGACCAAGAGACCCAGTACTTC	CASTSSPGLADQETQYF
TRBV6-4	NA	TRBJ1-1	NA	TGTGCCAGCACCAATTCCCCCATGAACACTGAAGCTTTCTTT	CASTNSPMNTEAFF
TRBV18	NA	TRBJ2-3	TRBD2	TGTGCCAGCTCACCTACACTAGCGGGGGGGCCAGATACGCAGTATTTT	CASSPTLAGGPDTQYF
TRBV7-9	NA	TRBJ2-7	NA	TGTGCCAGCAGCCCTATCTCCTACGAGCAGTACTTC	CASSPISYEQYF
TRBV11-2	NA	TRBJ2-7	TRBD2	TGTGCCAGCAGCCCCCGGGAGGGCCCGATGTACTTC	CASSPREGPMYF
TRBV9	NA	TRBJ2-7	TRBD2	TGTGCCAGCAGCGTGGGTAATAGCGGGGTGGACGAGCAGTACTTC	CASSVGNSGVDEQYF
TRBV5-1	NA	TRBJ2-7	TRBD1	TGCGCCAGCAGCTCCGGGACAGCCAGCTCCTACGAGCAGTACTTC	CASSSGTASSYEQYF
TRBV10-2	NA	TRBJ2-7	TRBD1	TGCGCCAGCAGGGTCGGGACAGGGAATACCTACGAGCAGTACTTC	CASRVGTGNTYEQYF
TRBV6-5	NA	TRBJ1-2	NA	TGTGCCAGCAGTCCTCCGGGCTATGGCTACACCTTC	CASSPPGYGYTF
TRBV6-5	NA	TRBJ1-6	TRBD1	TGTGCCAGCAGGAGGACAGGGGGCGATTCACCCCTCCACTTT	CASRRTGGDSPLHF
TRBV28	NA	TRBJ1-6	NA	TGTGCCAGCAGTTTATGCCGGGACTGCAATAATTCCCCCCTCCACTTT	CASSLCRDCNNSPLHF
TRBV7-2	NA	TRBJ2-1	NA	TGTGCCAGCAGCTTGCCCGACTCCAATGAGCAGTTCTTC	CASSLPDSNEQFF
TRBV7-2	NA	TRBJ2-7	NA	TGTGCCAGCAGCCCAGTGGGCCGGCAATACGAGCAGTACTTC	CASSPVGRQYEQYF
TRBV5-1	NA	TRBJ1-6	TRBD1	TGCGCCAGCAGCCCGGGGACAGGCGATAATTCACCCCTCCACTTT	CASSPGTGDNSPLHF
TRBV4-1	NA	TRBJ1-5	NA	TGCGCCAGCAGCTGGCTTCAGGGTACCGGTCAGCCCCAGCATTTT	CASSWLQGTGQPQHF
TRBV6-5	NA	TRBJ2-5	NA	TGTGCCAGCAGGGTCGGAGAGACCCAGTACTTC	CASRVGETQYF
TRBV30	NA	TRBJ1-2	NA	TGTGCCTGGAGGAGAGGTAATGGCTACACCTTC	CAWRRGNGYTF
TRBV13	NA	TRBJ1-2	NA	TGTGCCAGCACCCGGAAGGGGATGACTAACTATGGCTACACCTTC	CASTRKGMTNYGYTF
TRBV6-5	NA	TRBJ2-5	NA	TGTGCCAGCAGTCACCTGGGACAATTTATGGAGACCCAGTACTTC	CASSHLGQFMETQYF
TRBV5-1	NA	TRBJ2-3	TRBD1	TGCGCCAGCAGCTTCGGAGATCGACAGGGGGCAGCGACAGATACGCAGTATTTT	CASSFGDRQGAATDTQYF
TRBV2	NA	TRBJ1-1	NA	TGTGCCAGTTGCACCCCTCAAGCCCGAGCGACAGCGAACACTGAAGCTTTCTTT	CASCTPQARATANTEAFF
TRBV5-1	NA	TRBJ1-3	NA	TGCGCCAGCAGCTTGGTTCAGGGCACCTCTGGAAACACCATATATTTT	CASSLVQGTSGNTIYF
TRBV2	few	TRBJ1-1	NA	TGTGCCAGCAAGAACAGGGAGAACACTGAAGCTTTCTTT	CASKNRENTEAFF
TRBV18	NA	TRBJ2-2	NA	TGTGCCAGCTCACCATTTGGGGCGCGGACAAACGCTCCCGGGGAGCTGTTTTTT	CASSPFGARTNAPGELFF